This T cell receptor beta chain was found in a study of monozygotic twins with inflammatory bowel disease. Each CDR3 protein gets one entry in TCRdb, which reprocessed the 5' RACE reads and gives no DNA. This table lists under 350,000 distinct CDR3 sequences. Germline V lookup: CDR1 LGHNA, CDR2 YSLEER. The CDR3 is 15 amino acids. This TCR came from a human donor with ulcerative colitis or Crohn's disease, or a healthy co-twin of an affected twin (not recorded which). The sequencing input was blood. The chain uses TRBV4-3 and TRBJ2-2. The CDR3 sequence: CASSHRAANTGELFF.